The 27 T cell receptor beta chains reported below all come from one sample, sequenced in a study of blood T cells in healthy people across ages. Combining a sample-barcoded 5' primer with a J-beta primer mix, a second PCR ran for roughly 7 to 11 cycles. Each CDR3 protein gets one entry after TCRdb re-called the 5' RACE reads with MiXCR. The sample comprises about 1.4 million distinct CDR3 sequences, 59% of which are singletons, and about 6.3% rests with the top ten. Specimen: blood. The source is a man younger than 35 in good health.

J is TRBJ2-7 and V is TRBV12-3 or TRBV12-4; no definite D call. CDR3 size: 14 residues. V was trimmed by 3 bases and J by 1 base, leaving 10 bases between them. The CDR3 loop reads CASSFYFSSYEQYF. CDR3 bases: TGTGCCAGCAGTTTTTACTTCTCTTCCTACGAGCAGTACTTC.

This clonotype turned up a few times. V gene TRBV4-3 combines with J gene TRBJ2-3; D gene unclear. Between the trimmed V and J ends, which lost 0 bases and 3 bases, there was a span of 16 bases. There are 17 residues in the CDR3. Germline-derived CDR1 and CDR2 are LGHNA and YSLEER. The CDR3: CASSQDLRLVGTDTQYF. The CDR3 DNA reads as TGCGCCAGCAGCCAAGATCTCCGGCTAGTAGGTACAGATACGCAGTATTTT.

V is TRBV6-5 and J is TRBJ1-6; TRBD1 is a possible D gene (5 bases). CDR3 size: 15 residues. The germline CDR1 and CDR2 sequences are MNHEY and SVGAGI. V lost 2 bases, J lost 9 bases, and 14 bases lay in between. The CDR3 coding sequence is TGTGCCAGCAGTTACGGGACGGGAATCGGTTCACCCCTCCACTTT. Translation: CASSYGTGIGSPLHF.

This clonotype was seen many times. The rearrangement joins TRBV20-1 to TRBJ2-2; TRBD2 aligns across 11 bases. Germline values: CDR1 DFQATT, CDR2 SNEGSKA (reference sequence). V lost 3 bases, J lost 2 bases, and 8 bases stayed unmatched. This CDR3 contains 17 residues. The CDR3: CSASLPSGGLNTGELFF. In DNA, the CDR3 is TGCAGTGCTAGTCTTCCTAGCGGGGGGCTTAACACCGGGGAGCTGTTTTTT.

A remark on this clonotype: Germline and junction disagree at one end, which may indicate a read error. The V and J genes are TRBV13 and TRBJ1-2; unclear D gene. The CDR3 has 14 residues. Germline CDR1 PRHDT, CDR2 FYEKMQ (reference sequence). CDR3 region: CASSPEDSFYRYTF. DNA of the CDR3: TGTGCCAGCAGCCCCGAGGATTCTTTCTATCGCTACACCTTC. The whole variable domain, filled in from reference TRBV13 and TRBJ1-2, reads AAGVIQSPRHLIKEKRETATLKCYPIPRHDTVYWYQQGPGQDPQFLISFYEKMQSDKGSIPDRFSAQQFSDYHSELNMSSLELGDSALYFCASSPEDSFYRYTFGSGTRLTVV.

This chain links TRBV6-5 with TRBJ1-5; weak D call: TRBD1 (5 bases). The germline V gene encodes CDR1 MNHEY and CDR2 SVGAGI. The CDR3 runs 13 residues. Trimming stripped 7 bases from V and 4 bases from J, with 11 bases between. CDR3 residues: CASTQGANQPQHF. Written as DNA, the CDR3 is TGTGCCAGCACCCAAGGGGCTAATCAGCCCCAGCATTTT.

This clonotype has at least ten counts. V usage is TRBV7-2 and J usage is TRBJ2-7; 7 nucleotides line up with TRBD1. V shed 1 base, J shed 3 bases, and the junction held 9 bases outside the gene matches. This CDR3 has 16 amino acids. Germline lookup yields CDR1 SGHTA and CDR2 FQGNSA. Written as DNA, the CDR3 is TGTGCCAGCAGCTTAGGGGACAGCCTTAGCTTCTACGAGCAGTACTTC. This gives the protein CASSLGDSLSFYEQYF.

This clonotype turned up a few times. The V gene is TRBV29-1, the J gene TRBJ1-1; 7 bases match TRBD1. The CDR3 totals 13 residues. Germline CDR1 is SQVTM and CDR2 is ANQGSEA. V shed 7 bases and J 1 base; nucleotides not matched to a gene: 6. CDR3 loop: CSGRTGPNTEAFF. CDR3 sequence (DNA): TGCAGCGGCCGGACAGGTCCGAACACTGAAGCTTTCTTT.

The chain is built from TRBV7-2 and TRBJ2-1, with D tentatively TRBD1 or TRBD2 (6 bases each). Germline values: CDR1 SGHTA, CDR2 FQGNSA. Trimming removed 5 bases from V and 2 bases from J, with 13 bases in between. The CDR3 runs to 15 residues. CDR3 DNA: TGTGCCAGCAGCGTAGACGGGGGCACCTACAATGAGCAGTTCTTC. Protein: CASSVDGGTYNEQFF.

V gene TRBV7-2 combines with J gene TRBJ1-2, with a possible D match to TRBD1 (5 bases). Germline-derived CDR1 and CDR2 are SGHTA and FQGNSA. The CDR3 loop spans 11 amino acids. Trimming stripped 1 base from V and 10 bases from J, with 7 bases between. The CDR3 here is CASSLGGPYTF. The CDR3 nucleotides read TGTGCCAGCAGCTTAGGGGGACCCTACACCTTC.

The gene calls are TRBV24-1 and TRBJ1-1; TRBD1 matches at 8 bases. Trimming cost V 7 bases and J 5 bases; bases outside gene matches: 14. Germline V gives CDR1 KGHDR, CDR2 SFDVKD. The CDR3 totals 16 residues. CDR3 sequence: CATSPLTGQEGTEAFF. The CDR3 coding sequence is TGTGCCACCAGCCCACTTACGGGACAGGAGGGTACTGAAGCTTTCTTT.

This chain joins TRBV5-1 and TRBJ2-5, with D possibly matching TRBD1 (5 bases). The J call may be mistaken, given a closer DNA end match to TRBJ2-7. The length of the CDR3 is 15 residues. The germline V gene has CDR1 SGHRS and CDR2 YFSETQ. The CDR3: CASSPPVDQGYEQYF. CDR3 in DNA: TGCGCCAGCAGCCCCCCGGTAGATCAGGGTTACGAGCAGTACTTC.

The rearrangement links TRBV7-9 to TRBJ2-5; D is undetermined. The CDR3 totals 14 residues. Between the trimmed V and J ends, which lost 4 bases and 7 bases, there was a span of 16 bases. Germline lookup yields CDR1 SEHNR and CDR2 FQNEAQ (reference sequence). The CDR3 sequence: CASSSPAVYGTQYF. The CDR3 DNA is TGTGCCAGCAGCTCCCCGGCAGTCTATGGGACCCAGTACTTC.

This clonotype showed up just once. CDR3 in amino acids: CASSNLGTQETQYF. CDR3 bases: TGCGCCAGCAGCAATCTCGGGACCCAAGAGACCCAGTACTTC. The chain joins TRBV10-2 to TRBJ2-7; either TRBD1 or TRBD2 may supply D (5 bases each). The end of the DNA fits TRBJ2-5 better, so the J call may be wrong. The CDR3 is 14 amino acids. Germline loops: CDR1 WSHSY, CDR2 SAAADI.

This chain links TRBV4-3 with TRBJ2-7; 8 nucleotides line up with TRBD1. Germline V gene lookup returns CDR1 LGHNA and CDR2 YSLEER. The trim removed 0 bases at V and 2 bases at J, leaving 9 bases unmatched. The length of the CDR3 is 17 residues. Written as DNA, the CDR3 is TGCGCCAGCAGCCAAGATAGAGCCGGGACAGGAGCCTACGAGCAGTACTTC. Amino acids: CASSQDRAGTGAYEQYF.

This clonotype was counted between two and nine times. This chain joins TRBV27 and TRBJ2-7; D uncertain. CDR3 length equals 15 residues. Trimming stripped 7 bases from V and 4 bases from J, with 20 bases between. Germline CDR1 and CDR2: MNHEY and SMNVEV (reference sequence). The CDR3 bases are TGTGCCAGCACTCTATGGGAAGACCTTAGGTACGAGCAGTACTTC. Its protein product is CASTLWEDLRYEQYF.

This clonotype occurred a few times. The genes are TRBV7-2 and TRBJ1-2; unclear D gene. Germline-derived CDR1 and CDR2 are SGHTA and FQGNSA. The CDR3 covers 14 residues. The ends were cut back, 2 bases at V and 4 bases at J, with 11 bases in the middle. The CDR3 coding sequence is TGTGCCAGCAGCTTACCGGGGTTGGGCTATGGCTACACCTTC. Translating gives CASSLPGLGYGYTF.

The rearrangement links TRBV2 to TRBJ2-3; D is undetermined. V lost 2 bases to trimming and J lost 2 bases, with 5 bases between them. The germline V gene encodes CDR1 SNHLY and CDR2 FYNNEI. The CDR3 length is 13 residues. CDR3 sequence: CASSELYTDTQYF. In nucleotides, the CDR3 is TGTGCCAGCAGTGAACTTTACACAGATACGCAGTATTTT.

This clonotype was seen a single time. The CDR3 sequence is CASSPLKGPPRLDNEQFF. CDR3 sequence (DNA): TGTGCCAGCTCACCACTGAAGGGACCGCCAAGGCTTGACAATGAGCAGTTCTTC. This chain links TRBV18 with TRBJ2-1, with D perhaps matching TRBD1 or TRBD2 (5 bases each). The CDR3 runs 18 residues. CDR1 KGHSH and CDR2 LQKENI come from the germline V gene. V lost 1 base, J lost 5 bases, and 21 bases lay in between.

The V call is TRBV4-1, the J call TRBJ2-5; D gene ambiguous. Per the germline V gene, CDR1 is MGHRA and CDR2 is YSYEKL. The CDR3 spans 13 residues. The V gene lost 1 base and the J gene lost 6 bases, with 9 bases spanning the gap. Written as DNA, the CDR3 is TGCGCCAGCAGCCAAGTCCCTGGAAAGACCCAGTACTTC. Protein product: CASSQVPGKTQYF.

The chain carries TRBV7-9 and TRBJ1-2; 7 bases match TRBD1. Per germline, CDR1 SEHNR and CDR2 FQNEAQ (reference sequence). V lost 5 bases to trimming and J lost 1 base; unmatched junction nucleotides: 10. The CDR3 runs to 16 residues. The CDR3 nucleotides are TGTGCCAGCAGCCCCTCTAAAGGGGGCGGTAACTATGGCTACACCTTC. It specifies CASSPSKGGGNYGYTF.

The chain carries TRBV3-1 and TRBJ1-1; D is possibly TRBD1 (5 bases). CDR1 is LGHDT, CDR2 YNNKEL, per germline (reference sequence). This CDR3 comprises 15 residues. V lost 0 bases and J 6 bases, leaving 14 bases between the germline ends. The CDR3 nucleotides are TGTGCCAGCAGCCAAGACTGGACGGGGGGATCTGAAGCTTTCTTT. It codes for CASSQDWTGGSEAFF.

The chain uses TRBV7-6 and TRBJ1-2; TRBD1 is a possible D gene (6 bases). This CDR3 spans 16 amino acids. The V gene's germline CDR1 is SGHVS and CDR2 FNYEAQ. With 3 bases removed from V and 1 base from J, the gap between germline ends came to 15 bases. CDR3 sequence (DNA): TGTGCCAGCAGCTTGGTGGGGGGGCACAATAACTATGGCTACACCTTC. Translating gives CASSLVGGHNNYGYTF. The full variable domain, with the rest looked up from reference TRBV7-6 and TRBJ1-2, is GAGVSQSPRYKVTKRGQDVALRCDPISGHVSLYWYRQALGQGPEFLTYFNYEAQQDKSGLPNDRFSAERPEGSISTLTIQRTEQRDSAMYRCASSLVGGHNNYGYTFGSGTRLTVV.

This sequence joins TRBV4-2 and TRBJ1-1; D is unclear. The CDR3 has 14 residues. The V gene lost 4 bases and the J gene lost 6 bases, with 15 bases spanning the gap. Germline CDR1 is LGHNA and CDR2 is YNFKEQ. The CDR3 DNA follows: TGTGCCAGCAGCCCGATGATGCAGCGGCCTGAAGCTTTCTTT. Protein sequence: CASSPMMQRPEAFF.

The DNA for the CDR3 is TGCAGCGTCGGGGACAGTAATAATTCACCCCTCCACTTT. It specifies CSVGDSNNSPLHF. The chain employs TRBV29-1 and TRBJ1-6, with TRBD1 identical over 7 bases. The junction had 4 bases not matched to a gene; V was cut back by 6 bases and J by 5 bases. The germline CDR1 and CDR2 sequences are SQVTM and ANQGSEA. This CDR3 contains 13 residues.

This clonotype was detected only a few times. The chain recombines TRBV20-1 with TRBJ2-7; a possible D gene is TRBD1 (5 bases). Per the germline V gene, CDR1 is DFQATT and CDR2 is SNEGSKA (reference sequence). CDR3 length: 15 residues. V shed 2 bases and J shed 2 bases, with 16 bases lying between them. The CDR3 DNA reads as TGCAGTGCTAGAAAGACAGACACCCGAGCCTACGAGCAGTACTTC. This translates into CSARKTDTRAYEQYF.

V gene TRBV29-1 combines with J gene TRBJ1-2; tentative D call: TRBD1 (5 bases). The CDR3 runs 14 residues. V lost 4 bases to trimming and J lost 0 bases, with 12 bases between them. The V gene's germline CDR1 is SQVTM and CDR2 ANQGSEA. The CDR3 DNA reads as TGCAGCGTTGGGTATCGGGGCCCTAACTATGGCTACACCTTC. Translation gives CSVGYRGPNYGYTF.